This T cell receptor beta chain was retrieved from a study of OX40 agonist ivuxolimab in advanced cancers. V lost 3 bases, J lost 5 bases, and 10 bases stayed unmatched. This CDR3 contains 16 residues. Germline-derived CDR1 and CDR2 are MRHNA and SNTAGT. Using immunoSEQ multiplex PCR, the repertoire was profiled, and TCRdb retains in-frame clones only, with some absent. The table records 75,000 to 95,000 clones, 70% to 90% of them present only once. This receptor was identified in an adult with an advanced solid tumor such as melanoma, head and neck, liver or kidney cancer. Sample: CD4+ or CD8+ T cells sorted from blood, taken in a trial of the OX40 agonist ivuxolimab. This chain uses TRBV6-4 with TRBJ2-1; TRBD2 agrees at 7 bases. CDR3: CASSEMSGGSHNEQFF. DNA of the CDR3: TGTGCCAGCAGTGAGATGTCGGGGGGTTCCCACAATGAGCAGTTCTTC.